Below are 18 T cell receptor beta chains sequenced from a single sample in a study of response to subunit inactivated influenza vaccine. One entry per CDR3 protein results from TCRdb running MiXCR on the RT-PCR reads. The sample shows fewer than 700,000 distinct CDR3 sequences, 10% to 15% of them seen only once. This sample comprised PBMCs from blood, obtained about 40 days after vaccination. The origin of the receptors is a man aged 50 or older who received an inactivated influenza vaccine.

The chain has TRBV7-9 and TRBJ1-5; D remains ambiguous. The V gene's germline CDR1 is SEHNR and CDR2 FQNEAQ (reference sequence). V was pared by 1 base and J by 6 bases, with 7 bases between. CDR3 length: 13 amino acids. The CDR3 protein is CASSLDGPQPQHF. CDR3 DNA: TGTGCCAGCAGCTTAGACGGGCCTCAGCCCCAGCATTTT.

The chain couples TRBV6-2 or TRBV6-3 to TRBJ2-1, with D unresolved. This CDR3 spans 12 amino acids. Trimming removed 1 base from V and 10 bases from J, with 8 bases in between. Germline CDR1 is MNHEY and CDR2 is SVGEGT. CDR3 nucleotides: TGTGCCAGCAGTTACTTCGGATCCGAGCAGTTCTTC. Its protein is CASSYFGSEQFF.

The chain couples TRBV7-2 to TRBJ1-3; D perhaps matches TRBD1 (5 bases). Looked up from germline, CDR1 is SGHTA and CDR2 is FQGNSA. The CDR3 covers 15 residues. V was cut by 2 bases and J by 2 bases, with 10 bases left in between. The CDR3 nucleotides read TGTGCCAGCAGCTTAAAGAGGGGAACTGGAAACACCATATATTTT. Translated, it gives CASSLKRGTGNTIYF. The variable domain in full, completed from reference TRBV7-2 and TRBJ1-3, reads GAGVSQSPSNKVTEKGKDVELRCDPISGHTALYWYRQSLGQGLEFLIYFQGNSAPDKSGLPSDRFSAERTGGSVSTLTIQRTQQEDSAVYLCASSLKRGTGNTIYFGEGSWLTVV.

This clonotype was detected once. The rearrangement joins TRBV18 to TRBJ2-7, with no clear D. The germline V gene has CDR1 KGHSH and CDR2 LQKENI. With 3 bases removed from V and 7 bases from J, the gap between germline ends came to 10 bases. The CDR3 is made up of 12 amino acids. The chain's CDR3 is CASSPRREEQYF. The CDR3 DNA is TGTGCCAGCTCACCTAGAAGGGAAGAGCAGTACTTC.

This clonotype was seen a few times. The CDR3 DNA reads TGCGCCAGCAGCCGCTCGAGGCCCCTGGATACAGATACGCAGTATTTT. Amino acid sequence: CASSRSRPLDTDTQYF. The rearrangement links TRBV5-1 to TRBJ2-3; D unresolved. V lost 4 bases to trimming and J lost 3 bases, with 18 bases between them. There are 16 residues in the CDR3. Germline V lookup: CDR1 SGHRS, CDR2 YFSETQ.

The V gene is TRBV7-2, the J gene TRBJ1-1; the match to TRBD1 covers 7 bases. CDR3 size: 15 residues. The V segment lost 4 bases and the J segment 4 bases; nucleotides outside the gene matches: 9. The germline V gene encodes CDR1 SGHTA and CDR2 FQGNSA. The chain's CDR3 is CASSSGGQPGTEAFF. The CDR3 coding sequence is TGTGCCAGCAGCTCGGGGGGACAGCCGGGCACTGAAGCTTTCTTT.

Only a few counts were recorded for this clonotype. This chain uses TRBV10-3 with TRBJ2-2; D gene unclear. The germline V gene encodes CDR1 ENHRY and CDR2 SYGVKD. The CDR3 is made up of 11 amino acids. Trimming removed 3 bases at V and 7 bases at J, with 3 bases between. The CDR3 nucleotides read TGTGCCATCAGTGATTTCGGGGAGCTGTTTTTT. Amino acids: CAISDFGELFF.

The chain employs TRBV20-1 and TRBJ1-1, with 8 bases lining up with TRBD1. The V segment lost 2 bases and the J segment 5 bases; nucleotides outside the gene matches: 7. CDR3 length: 14 amino acids. Germline V gene lookup returns CDR1 DFQATT and CDR2 SNEGSKA (reference sequence). The CDR3 nucleotides read TGCAGTGCTAGACCTGGGACAGGAAAAACTGAAGCTTTCTTT. Amino acids: CSARPGTGKTEAFF.

In this sample, this clonotype turned up a few times. The V gene is TRBV25-1, the J gene TRBJ2-1; 8 bases align to TRBD1. V gave up 8 bases and J gave up 1 base; unmatched junction bases: 10. The length of the CDR3 is 16 residues. Germline values: CDR1 MGHDK, CDR2 SYGVNS. The CDR3 protein is CASEPGTGLSYNEQFF. The CDR3 nucleotides read TGTGCCAGCGAACCCGGGACAGGATTATCCTACAATGAGCAGTTCTTC.

This clonotype appeared a few times. The chain recombines TRBV5-6 with TRBJ2-3; TRBD2 aligns across 11 bases. CDR3 length: 16 residues. Germline V gives CDR1 SGHDT, CDR2 YYEEEE. Trimming at V came to 4 bases and at J to 2 bases, leaving 6 bases not matched to a gene. The chain's CDR3 is CASSRGTSGPTDTQYF. DNA for the CDR3: TGTGCCAGCAGCCGAGGGACTAGCGGCCCCACAGATACGCAGTATTTT.

This clonotype was observed at least ten times. The genes are TRBV5-5 and TRBJ2-7; weak D call: TRBD2 (5 bases). V was pared by 1 base and J by 2 bases, with 13 bases between. This CDR3 has 15 amino acids. Looked up from germline, CDR1 is SGHKS and CDR2 is YYEKEE (reference sequence). CDR3 amino acids: CASSLLPGNPYEQYF. The CDR3 DNA is TGTGCCAGCAGCTTGCTACCCGGGAACCCCTACGAGCAGTACTTC.

The chain uses TRBV29-1 and TRBJ1-1, with 7 bases aligning to TRBD1. The CDR3 sequence is 13 residues long. Trimming at V came to 6 bases and at J to 0 bases, leaving 4 bases not matched to a gene. Germline V gene lookup returns CDR1 SQVTM and CDR2 ANQGSEA. CDR3 residues: CSVGQTMNTEAFF. In DNA, the CDR3 is TGCAGCGTGGGACAGACCATGAACACTGAAGCTTTCTTT.

This clonotype was observed many times. The CDR3 DNA reads TGTGCCAGCAGCTTCCAGTACGGGAGAGAGGAGCAGTACTTC. Amino acids: CASSFQYGREEQYF. The rearrangement uses TRBV7-2 and TRBJ2-7; TRBD2 is a possible D gene (6 bases). V was pared by 3 bases and J by 7 bases, with 16 bases between. CDR1 is SGHTA and CDR2 is FQGNSA in the germline V gene. This CDR3 region has 14 residues. Based on the CDR3 plus reference TRBV7-2 and TRBJ2-7, the full variable domain is GAGVSQSPSNKVTEKGKDVELRCDPISGHTALYWYRQSLGQGLEFLIYFQGNSAPDKSGLPSDRFSAERTGGSVSTLTIQRTQQEDSAVYLCASSFQYGREEQYFGPGTRLTVT.

This clonotype was counted between two and nine times. This chain uses TRBV12-3 or TRBV12-4 with TRBJ2-4; 7 bases fit TRBD1. V trimming: 4 bases; J trimming: 7 bases; junction bases outside the gene matches: 7. The CDR3 is made up of 14 amino acids. The CDR3 here is CASSYNRGTNIQYF. CDR3 DNA sequence: TGTGCCAGCAGTTATAACAGGGGAACGAACATTCAGTACTTC.

A note on this clonotype: At one of its ends the junction is not consistent with the germline gene, which may arise from a read error. The chain combines TRBV28 with TRBJ2-5, with D maybe TRBD1 (7 bases). This CDR3 region has 15 residues. The germline V gene encodes CDR1 MDHEN and CDR2 SYDVKM. CDR3 region: CTSSFRGAVQETQYF. CDR3 DNA: TGTACCAGCAGTTTCAGGGGGGCCGTCCAAGAGACCCAGTACTTC.

The rearrangement uses TRBV5-1 and TRBJ2-1; unclear D gene. V lost 0 bases and J lost 8, with 15 bases in between. In germline, CDR1 is SGHRS, CDR2 YFSETQ. The CDR3 loop spans 15 amino acids. The CDR3 sequence: CASSLAVAGFHEQFF. The DNA for the CDR3 is TGCGCCAGCAGCTTGGCGGTAGCAGGTTTCCATGAGCAGTTCTTC.

The CDR3 loop reads CASSPYYSNQPQHF. CDR3 in DNA: TGTGCCAGCAGTCCCTACTATAGCAATCAGCCCCAGCATTTT. The chain employs TRBV12-3 or TRBV12-4 and TRBJ1-5; no clear D. The CDR3 is made up of 14 amino acids. Trimming stripped 5 bases from V and 0 bases from J, with 8 bases between.

The rearrangement joins TRBV7-7 to TRBJ2-5; no clear D gene. CDR1 is SSHAT, CDR2 FNYEAQ, per germline (reference sequence). The V and J ends lost 1 base and 2 bases respectively, with 11 bases between them. This CDR3 spans 15 amino acids. In DNA, the CDR3 is TGTGCCAGCAGCTTAGTCCCAGGTCGGCAAGAGACCCAGTACTTC. The encoded protein is CASSLVPGRQETQYF.